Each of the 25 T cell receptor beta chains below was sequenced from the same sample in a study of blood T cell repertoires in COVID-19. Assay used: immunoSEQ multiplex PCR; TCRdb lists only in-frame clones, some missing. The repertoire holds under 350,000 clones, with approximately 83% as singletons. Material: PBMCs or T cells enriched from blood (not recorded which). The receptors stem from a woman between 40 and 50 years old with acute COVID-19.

The CDR3 DNA follows: TGTGCCAGCAGTTACTACAGGGGCCGCAACTATGGCTACACCTTC. It translates to CASSYYRGRNYGYTF. The chain uses TRBV6-2 or TRBV6-3 and TRBJ1-2; 7 nucleotides match TRBD1. Germline V gene data show CDR1 as MNHEY and CDR2 as SVGEGT. CDR3 size: 15 residues. The trim removed 1 base at V and 2 bases at J, leaving 4 bases unmatched.

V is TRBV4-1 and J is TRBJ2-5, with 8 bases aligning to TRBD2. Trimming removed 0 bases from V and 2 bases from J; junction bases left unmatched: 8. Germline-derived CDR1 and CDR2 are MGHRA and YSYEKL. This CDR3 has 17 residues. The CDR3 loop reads CASSQDFRVAGQETQYF. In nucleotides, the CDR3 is TGCGCCAGCAGCCAAGATTTTAGGGTAGCGGGACAAGAGACCCAGTACTTC.

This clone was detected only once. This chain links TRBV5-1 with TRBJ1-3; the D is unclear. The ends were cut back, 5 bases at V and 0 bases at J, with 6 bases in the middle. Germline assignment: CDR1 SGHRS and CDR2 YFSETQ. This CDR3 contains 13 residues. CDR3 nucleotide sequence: TGCGCCAGCAGGGCGGGCTCTGGAAACACCATATATTTT. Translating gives CASRAGSGNTIYF. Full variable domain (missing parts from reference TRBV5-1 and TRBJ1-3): KAGVTQTPRYLIKTRGQQVTLSCSPISGHRSVSWYQQTPGQGLQFLFEYFSETQRNKGNFPGRFSGRQFSNSRSEMNVSTLELGDSALYLCASRAGSGNTIYFGEGSWLTVV.

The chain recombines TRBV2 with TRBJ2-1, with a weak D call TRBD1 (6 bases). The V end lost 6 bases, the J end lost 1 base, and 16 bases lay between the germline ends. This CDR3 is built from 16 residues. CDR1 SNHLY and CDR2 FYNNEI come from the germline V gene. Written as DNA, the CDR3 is TGTGCCAGCAGCCACATCACAGGGAATTCCTACAATGAGCAGTTCTTC. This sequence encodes CASSHITGNSYNEQFF.

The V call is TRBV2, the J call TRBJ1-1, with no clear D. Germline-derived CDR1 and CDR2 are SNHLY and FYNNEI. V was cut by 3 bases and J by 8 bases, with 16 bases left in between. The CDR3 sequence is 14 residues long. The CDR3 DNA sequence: TGTGCCAGCAGTGAGCCCCCACGATTCGAGGAAGCTTTCTTT. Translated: CASSEPPRFEEAFF.

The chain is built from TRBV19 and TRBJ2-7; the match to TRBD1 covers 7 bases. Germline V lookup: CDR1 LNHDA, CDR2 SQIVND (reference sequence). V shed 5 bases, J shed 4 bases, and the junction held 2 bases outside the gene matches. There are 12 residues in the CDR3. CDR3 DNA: TGTGCCAGTAGTGGGACAGTTTACGAGCAGTACTTC. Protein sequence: CASSGTVYEQYF.

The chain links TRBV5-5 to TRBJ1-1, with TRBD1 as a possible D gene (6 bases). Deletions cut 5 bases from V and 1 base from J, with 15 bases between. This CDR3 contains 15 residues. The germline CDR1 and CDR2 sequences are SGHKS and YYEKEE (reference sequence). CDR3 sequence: CASRPDRRENTEAFF. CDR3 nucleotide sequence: TGTGCCAGCAGGCCTGACAGGCGAGAGAACACTGAAGCTTTCTTT.

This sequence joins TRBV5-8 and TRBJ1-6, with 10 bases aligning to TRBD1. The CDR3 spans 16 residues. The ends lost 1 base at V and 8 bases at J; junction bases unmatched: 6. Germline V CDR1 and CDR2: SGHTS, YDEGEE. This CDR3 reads CASSLSLGQGYSPLHF. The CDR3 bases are TGTGCCAGCAGCTTGAGTTTGGGACAGGGGTATTCACCCCTCCACTTT. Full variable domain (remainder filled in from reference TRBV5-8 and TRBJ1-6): EAGVTQSPTHLIKTRGQQATLRCSPISGHTSVYWYQQALGLGLQFLLWYDEGEERNRGNFPPRFSGRQFPNYSSELNVNALELEDSALYLCASSLSLGQGYSPLHFGNGTRLTVT.

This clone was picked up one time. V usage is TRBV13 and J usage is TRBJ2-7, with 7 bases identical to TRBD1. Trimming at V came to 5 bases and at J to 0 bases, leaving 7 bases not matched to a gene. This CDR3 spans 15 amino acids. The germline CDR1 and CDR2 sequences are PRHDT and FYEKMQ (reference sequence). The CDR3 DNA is TGTGCCAGCAGCAAGGGACAGACCTACTCCTACGAGCAGTACTTC. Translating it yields CASSKGQTYSYEQYF.

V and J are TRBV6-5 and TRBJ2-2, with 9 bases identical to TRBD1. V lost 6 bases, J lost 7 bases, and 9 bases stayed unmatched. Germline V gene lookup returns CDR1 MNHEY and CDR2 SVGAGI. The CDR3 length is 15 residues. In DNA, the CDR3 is TGTGCCAGCAGACCCGGACAGGGGTCCGTCGGGGAGCTGTTTTTT. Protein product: CASRPGQGSVGELFF.

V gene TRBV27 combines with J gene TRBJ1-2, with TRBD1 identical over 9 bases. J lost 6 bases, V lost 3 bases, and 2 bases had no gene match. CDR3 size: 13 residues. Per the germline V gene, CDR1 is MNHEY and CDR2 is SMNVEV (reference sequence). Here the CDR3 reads CASSFRTGDGYTF. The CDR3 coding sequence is TGTGCCAGCAGTTTTCGGACAGGGGATGGCTACACCTTC.

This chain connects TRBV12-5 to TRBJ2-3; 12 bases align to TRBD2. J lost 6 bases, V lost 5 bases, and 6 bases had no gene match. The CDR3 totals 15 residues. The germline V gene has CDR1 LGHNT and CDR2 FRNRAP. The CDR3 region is CASGPTSGGRDTQYF. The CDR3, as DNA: TGTGCTAGTGGTCCTACTAGCGGGGGGCGGGATACGCAGTATTTT. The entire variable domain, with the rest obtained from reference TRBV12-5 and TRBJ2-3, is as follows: DARVTQTPRHKVTEMGQEVTMRCQPILGHNTVFWYRQTMMQGLELLAYFRNRAPLDDSGMPKDRFSAEMPDATLATLKIQPSEPRDSAVYFCASGPTSGGRDTQYFGPGTRLTVL.

Here the CDR3 DNA reads TGTGCCAGCAGCCCCGGGAGGGGGCCGTACGAGCAGTACTTC. It is translated as CASSPGRGPYEQYF. The V and J genes are TRBV11-3 and TRBJ2-7; maybe TRBD2 (8 bases). Germline CDR1 and CDR2: SGHNT and YENEEA. Trimming cost V 5 bases and J 4 bases, with 15 bases left between them. The CDR3 is 14 amino acids.

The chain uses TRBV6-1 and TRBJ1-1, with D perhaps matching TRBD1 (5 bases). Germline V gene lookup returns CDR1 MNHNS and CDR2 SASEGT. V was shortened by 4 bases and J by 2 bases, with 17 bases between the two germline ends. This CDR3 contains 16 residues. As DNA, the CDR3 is TGTGCCAGCAGTGGGAGGGCCCGGGGGGGAAACACTGAAGCTTTCTTT. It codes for CASSGRARGGNTEAFF.

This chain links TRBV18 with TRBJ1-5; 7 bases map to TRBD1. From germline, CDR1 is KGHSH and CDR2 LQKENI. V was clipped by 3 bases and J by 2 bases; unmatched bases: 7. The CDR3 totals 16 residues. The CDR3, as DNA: TGTGCCAGCTCACCCATGACAGGGCAAGGCAATCAGCCCCAGCATTTT. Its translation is CASSPMTGQGNQPQHF.

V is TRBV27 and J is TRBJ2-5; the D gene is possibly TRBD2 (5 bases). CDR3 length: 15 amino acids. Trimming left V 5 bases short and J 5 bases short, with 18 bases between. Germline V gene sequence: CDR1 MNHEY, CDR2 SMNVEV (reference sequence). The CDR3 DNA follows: TGTGCCAGCAGTCCGGGAAGCCTAATGTGGGAGACCCAGTACTTC. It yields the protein CASSPGSLMWETQYF.

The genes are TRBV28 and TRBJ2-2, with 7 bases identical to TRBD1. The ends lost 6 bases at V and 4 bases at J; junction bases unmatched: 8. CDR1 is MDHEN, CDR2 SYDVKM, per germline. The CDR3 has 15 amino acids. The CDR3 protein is CASSRDRVSTGELFF. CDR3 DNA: TGTGCCAGCAGCCGAGACAGGGTGAGCACCGGGGAGCTGTTTTTT.

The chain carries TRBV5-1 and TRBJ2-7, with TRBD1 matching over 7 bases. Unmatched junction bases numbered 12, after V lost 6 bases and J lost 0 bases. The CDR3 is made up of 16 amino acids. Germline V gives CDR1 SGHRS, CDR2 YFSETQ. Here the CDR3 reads CASTSVIGTASYEQYF. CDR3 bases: TGCGCCAGCACATCCGTGATCGGGACAGCCTCCTACGAGCAGTACTTC.

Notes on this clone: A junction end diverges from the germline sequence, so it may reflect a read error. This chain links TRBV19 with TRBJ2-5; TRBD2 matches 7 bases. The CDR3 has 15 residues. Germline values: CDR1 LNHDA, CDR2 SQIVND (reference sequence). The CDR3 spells CASNIAGRPQETQYF. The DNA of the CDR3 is TGTGCCAGTAATATAGCCGGGAGGCCTCAAGAGACCCAGTACTTC.

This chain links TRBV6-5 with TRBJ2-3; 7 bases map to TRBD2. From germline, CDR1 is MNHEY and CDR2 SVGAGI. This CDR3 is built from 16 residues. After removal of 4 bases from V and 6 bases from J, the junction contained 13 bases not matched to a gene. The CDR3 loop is CASSSSTSRSEDTQYF. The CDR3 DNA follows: TGTGCCAGCAGTTCCTCGACTAGCAGATCAGAGGATACGCAGTATTTT.

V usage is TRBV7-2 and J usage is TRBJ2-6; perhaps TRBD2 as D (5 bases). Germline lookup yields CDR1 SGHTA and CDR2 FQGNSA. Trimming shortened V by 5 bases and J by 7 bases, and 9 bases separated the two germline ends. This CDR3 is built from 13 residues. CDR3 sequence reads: CASSPGGANVLTF. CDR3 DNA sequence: TGTGCCAGCAGCCCCGGAGGAGCCAACGTCCTGACTTTC.

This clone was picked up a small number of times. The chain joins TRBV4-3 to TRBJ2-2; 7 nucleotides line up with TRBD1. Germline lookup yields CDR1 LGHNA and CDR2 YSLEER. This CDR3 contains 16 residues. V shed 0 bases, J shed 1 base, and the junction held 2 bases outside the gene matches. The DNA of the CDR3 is TGCGCCAGCAGCCAAGAAAGGACAGGGAACACCGGGGAGCTGTTTTTT. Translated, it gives CASSQERTGNTGELFF.

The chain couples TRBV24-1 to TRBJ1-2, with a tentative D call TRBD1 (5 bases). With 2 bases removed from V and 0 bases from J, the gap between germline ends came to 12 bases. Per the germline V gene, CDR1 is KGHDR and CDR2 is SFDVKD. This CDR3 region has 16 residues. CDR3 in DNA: TGTGCCACCAGTGATTCAGGGACTACGGCTAACTATGGCTACACCTTC. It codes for CATSDSGTTANYGYTF.

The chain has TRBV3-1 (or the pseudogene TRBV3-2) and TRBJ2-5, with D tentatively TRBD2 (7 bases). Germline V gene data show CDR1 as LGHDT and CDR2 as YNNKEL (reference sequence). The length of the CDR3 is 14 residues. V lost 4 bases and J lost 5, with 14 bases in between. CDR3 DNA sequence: TGTGCCAGCAGCCGCACGGGGGGCTTGGAGACCCAGTACTTC. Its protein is CASSRTGGLETQYF.

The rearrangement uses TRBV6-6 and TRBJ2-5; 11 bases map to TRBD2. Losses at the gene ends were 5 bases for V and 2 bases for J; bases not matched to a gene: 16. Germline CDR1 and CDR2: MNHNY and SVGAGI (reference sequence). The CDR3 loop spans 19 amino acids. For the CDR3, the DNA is TGTGCCAGCAGTCCCAAAGGGTTACTAGCGGGAGACCGGCAAGAGACCCAGTACTTC. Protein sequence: CASSPKGLLAGDRQETQYF.